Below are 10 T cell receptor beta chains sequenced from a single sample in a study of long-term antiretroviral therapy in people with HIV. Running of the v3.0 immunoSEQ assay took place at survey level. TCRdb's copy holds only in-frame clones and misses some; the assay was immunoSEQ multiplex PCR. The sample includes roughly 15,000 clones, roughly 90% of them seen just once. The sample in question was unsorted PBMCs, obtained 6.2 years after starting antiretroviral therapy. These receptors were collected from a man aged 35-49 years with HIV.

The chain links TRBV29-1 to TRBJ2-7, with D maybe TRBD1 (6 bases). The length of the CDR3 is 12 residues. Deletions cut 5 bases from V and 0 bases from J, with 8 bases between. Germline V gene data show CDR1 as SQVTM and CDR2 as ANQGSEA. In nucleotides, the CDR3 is TGCAGCGTTAAGGACAGCTCCTACGAGCAGTACTTC. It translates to CSVKDSSYEQYF.

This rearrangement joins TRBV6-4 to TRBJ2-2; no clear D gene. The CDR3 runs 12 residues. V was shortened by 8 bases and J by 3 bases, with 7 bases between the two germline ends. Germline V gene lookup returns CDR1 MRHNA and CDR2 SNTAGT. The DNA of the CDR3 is TGTGCCAGCGGGGTTTACACCGGGGAGCTGTTTTTT. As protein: CASGVYTGELFF.

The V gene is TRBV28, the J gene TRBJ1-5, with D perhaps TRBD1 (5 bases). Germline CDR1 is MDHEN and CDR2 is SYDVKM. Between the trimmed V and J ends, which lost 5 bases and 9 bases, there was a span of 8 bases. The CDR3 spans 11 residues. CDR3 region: CASSLGVPQHF. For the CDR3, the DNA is TGTGCCAGCAGTCTAGGGGTGCCCCAGCATTTT.

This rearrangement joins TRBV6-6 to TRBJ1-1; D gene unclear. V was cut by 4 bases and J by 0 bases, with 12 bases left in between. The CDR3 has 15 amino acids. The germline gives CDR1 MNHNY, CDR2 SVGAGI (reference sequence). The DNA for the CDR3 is TGTGCCAGCAGTTCCCTGGCTACCTTGAACACTGAAGCTTTCTTT. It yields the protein CASSSLATLNTEAFF.

CDR3 nucleotides: TGTGCCAGCAGCTTGGCCAACTTTGCCAGGGGAGGGGAGCTGTTTTTT. Amino acid sequence: CASSLANFARGGELFF. The chain recombines TRBV5-6 with TRBJ2-2; D perhaps matches TRBD1 (6 bases). V shed 0 bases and J shed 8 bases, with 17 bases lying between them. CDR3 length: 16 residues. Germline V lookup: CDR1 SGHDT, CDR2 YYEEEE.

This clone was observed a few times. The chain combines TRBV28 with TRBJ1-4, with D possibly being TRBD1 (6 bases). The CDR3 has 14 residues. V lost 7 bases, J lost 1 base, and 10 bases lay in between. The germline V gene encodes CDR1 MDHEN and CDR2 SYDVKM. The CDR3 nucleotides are TGTGCCAGCATCCCGACAGGAACTAATGAAAAACTGTTTTTT. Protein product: CASIPTGTNEKLFF.

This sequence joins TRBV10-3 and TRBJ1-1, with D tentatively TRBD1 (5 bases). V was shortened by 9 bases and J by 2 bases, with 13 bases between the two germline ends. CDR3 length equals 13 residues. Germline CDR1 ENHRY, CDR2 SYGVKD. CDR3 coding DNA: TGTGCCATACTGGGGGGAGGAAACACTGAAGCTTTCTTT. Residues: CAILGGGNTEAFF.

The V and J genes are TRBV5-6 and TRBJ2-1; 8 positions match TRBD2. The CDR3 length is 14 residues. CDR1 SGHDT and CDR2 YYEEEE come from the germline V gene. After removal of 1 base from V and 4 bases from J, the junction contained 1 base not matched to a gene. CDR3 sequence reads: CASSLTSGYNEQFF. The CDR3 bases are TGTGCCAGCAGCTTGACTAGCGGATACAATGAGCAGTTCTTC.

The CDR3 sequence: CASSLGTSGTYNEQFF. CDR3 sequence (DNA): TGTGCCAGCAGTCTGGGGACTAGCGGGACCTACAATGAGCAGTTCTTC. The J gene is TRBJ2-1, the V gene TRBV28, with 13 nucleotides matching TRBD2. J was trimmed by 2 bases and V by 5 bases; bases with no gene match: 3. The CDR3 spans 16 residues. Per germline, CDR1 MDHEN and CDR2 SYDVKM.

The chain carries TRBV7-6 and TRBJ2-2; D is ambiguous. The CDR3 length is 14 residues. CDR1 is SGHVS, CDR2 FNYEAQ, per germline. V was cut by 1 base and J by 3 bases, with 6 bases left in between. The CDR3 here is CASSLESYTGELFF. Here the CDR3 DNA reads TGTGCCAGCAGCTTAGAGTCCTACACCGGGGAGCTGTTTTTT.